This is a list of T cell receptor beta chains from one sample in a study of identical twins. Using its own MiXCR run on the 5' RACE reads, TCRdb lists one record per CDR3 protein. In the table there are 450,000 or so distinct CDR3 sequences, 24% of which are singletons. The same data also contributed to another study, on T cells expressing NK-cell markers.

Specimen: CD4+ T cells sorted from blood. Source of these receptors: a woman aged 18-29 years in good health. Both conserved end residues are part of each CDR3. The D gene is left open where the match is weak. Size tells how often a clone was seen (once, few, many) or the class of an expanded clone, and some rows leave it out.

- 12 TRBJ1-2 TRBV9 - CASSVAGYGYTF TGTGCCAGCAGCGTAGCTGGCTATGGCTACACCTTC
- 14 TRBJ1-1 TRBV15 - CATSFGQSNTEAFF TGTGCCACCAGCTTCGGACAGAGCAACACTGAAGCTTTCTTT
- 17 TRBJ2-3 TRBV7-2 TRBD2 CASSSRGLAGAADTQYF TGTGCCAGCAGCTCGAGGGGACTAGCGGGAGCCGCAGATACGCAGTATTTT
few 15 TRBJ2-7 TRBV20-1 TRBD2 CSASRIVAGGRKQYF TGCAGTGCCTCGAGGATTGTAGCGGGAGGCAGGAAGCAGTACTTC
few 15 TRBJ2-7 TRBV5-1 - CASSLGSGGRDEQYF TGCGCCAGCAGCTTGGGATCCGGGGGACGGGACGAGCAGTACTTC
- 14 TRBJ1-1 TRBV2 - CASRGTDMNTEAFF TGTGCCAGCAGGGGTACGGACATGAACACTGAAGCTTTCTTT
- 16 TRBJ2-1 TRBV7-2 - CASSRQARGGYNEQFF TGTGCCAGCAGCCGACAGGCCAGGGGAGGATACAATGAGCAGTTCTTC
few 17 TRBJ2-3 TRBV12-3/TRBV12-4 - CASSPGRAGASTDTQYF TGTGCCAGCAGTCCCGGGCGGGCAGGGGCTAGCACAGATACGCAGTATTTT
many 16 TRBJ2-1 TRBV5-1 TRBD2 CASSGRTSGVIGEQFF TGCGCCAGCAGCGGCCGGACTAGCGGCGTGATTGGTGAGCAGTTCTTC
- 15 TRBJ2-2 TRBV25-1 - CASSGLDYNTGELFF TGTGCCAGCAGCGGCCTGGACTATAACACCGGGGAGCTGTTTTTT
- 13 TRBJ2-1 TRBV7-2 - CASSPASYNEQFF TGTGCCAGCAGCCCCGCCTCCTACAATGAGCAGTTCTTC
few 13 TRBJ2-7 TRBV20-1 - CSASTGVGNEQYF TGCAGTGCCTCGACGGGAGTCGGGAACGAGCAGTACTTC
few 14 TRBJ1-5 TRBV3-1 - CASSQNGANQPQHF TGTGCCAGCAGCCAGAACGGAGCAAATCAGCCCCAGCATTTT
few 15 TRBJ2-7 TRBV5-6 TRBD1 CASSLLDRVGNEQYF TGTGCCAGCAGCTTGTTGGACAGGGTGGGGAACGAGCAGTACTTC
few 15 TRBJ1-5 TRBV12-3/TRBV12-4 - CASSINQGHDQPQHF TGTGCCAGCAGCATAAACCAGGGTCACGATCAGCCCCAGCATTTT
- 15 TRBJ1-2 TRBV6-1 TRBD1 CASRATGALYYGYTF TGTGCCAGCAGAGCCACAGGGGCTCTCTACTATGGCTACACCTTC
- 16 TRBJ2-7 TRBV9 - CASSVGSGGKTYEQYF TGTGCCAGCAGCGTAGGATCAGGGGGGAAGACCTACGAGCAGTACTTC
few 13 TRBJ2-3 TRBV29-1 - CSVSVVPTDTQYF TGCAGCGTCTCCGTAGTCCCCACAGATACGCAGTATTTT
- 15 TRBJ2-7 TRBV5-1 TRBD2 CASRIGAGGPGEQYF TGCGCCAGCAGGATCGGAGCGGGAGGGCCAGGGGAGCAGTACTTC
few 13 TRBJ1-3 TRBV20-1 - CSARQVSGNTIYF TGCAGTGCTAGACAGGTCTCGGGAAACACCATATATTTT
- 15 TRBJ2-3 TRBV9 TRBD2 CASSVLAAGRDTQYF TGTGCCAGCAGCGTGCTAGCGGCGGGGAGAGATACGCAGTATTTT
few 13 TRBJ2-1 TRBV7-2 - CASSTGLANEQFF TGTGCCAGCAGCACGGGACTGGCGAATGAGCAGTTCTTC
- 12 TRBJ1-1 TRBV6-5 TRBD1 CASSYSTGVAFF TGTGCCAGCAGTTACTCGACAGGGGTAGCTTTCTTT
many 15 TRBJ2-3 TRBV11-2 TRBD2 CASSSSGSGADTQYF TGTGCCAGCAGCAGTAGCGGGAGCGGGGCAGATACGCAGTATTTT
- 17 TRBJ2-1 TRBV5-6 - CASSPSPTHSSYNEQFF TGTGCCAGCAGCCCCAGCCCAACGCATAGCTCCTACAATGAGCAGTTCTTC
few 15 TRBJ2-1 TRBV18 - CASSPGWGVYNEQFF TGTGCCAGCTCACCCGGCTGGGGGGTCTACAATGAGCAGTTCTTC
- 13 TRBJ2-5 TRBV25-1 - CASRHGRGETQYF TGTGCCAGCAGACATGGCAGGGGAGAGACCCAGTACTTC
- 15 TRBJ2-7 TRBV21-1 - CASSTGQGFSYEQYF TGTGCCAGCAGTACGGGGCAGGGATTCTCCTACGAGCAGTACTTC
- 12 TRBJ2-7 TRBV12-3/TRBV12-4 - CASSWRGHEQYF TGTGCCAGCAGCTGGCGAGGGCACGAGCAGTACTTC
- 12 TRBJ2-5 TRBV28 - CASRAPQETQYF TGTGCCAGCAGGGCACCACAAGAGACCCAGTACTTC
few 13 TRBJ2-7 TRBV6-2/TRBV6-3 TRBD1 CASSNRQGAKQYF TGTGCCAGCAGTAATCGACAGGGGGCGAAGCAGTACTTC
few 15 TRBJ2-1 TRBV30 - CAWSKGSMTYNEQFF TGTGCCTGGAGTAAGGGGAGTATGACCTACAATGAGCAGTTCTTC
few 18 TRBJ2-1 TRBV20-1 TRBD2 CSARDLVSRAGGLREQFF TGCAGTGCTAGAGATTTGGTTTCGAGGGCGGGGGGTCTTCGTGAGCAGTTCTTC
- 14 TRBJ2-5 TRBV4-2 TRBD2 CASSPWTSGAYQYF TGTGCCAGCAGCCCCTGGACTAGCGGGGCCTATCAGTACTTC
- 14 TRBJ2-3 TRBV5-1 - CASNGAPVADTQYF TGCGCCAGCAACGGAGCGCCAGTGGCAGATACGCAGTATTTT
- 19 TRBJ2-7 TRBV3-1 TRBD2 CASSQRGSSGAPSSYEQYF TGTGCCAGCAGCCAGCGAGGGAGTAGCGGGGCCCCGAGCTCCTACGAGCAGTACTTC
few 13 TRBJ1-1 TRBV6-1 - CASSERQYTEAFF TGTGCCAGCAGTGAACGACAGTACACTGAAGCTTTCTTT
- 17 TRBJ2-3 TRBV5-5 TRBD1 CASSLNPGQGSTDTQYF TGTGCCAGCAGCTTAAATCCGGGACAGGGCTCAACAGATACGCAGTATTTT
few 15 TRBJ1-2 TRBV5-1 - CASSPMGGSSASYTF TGCGCCAGCAGCCCAATGGGGGGGTCGTCGGCTAGCTACACCTTC
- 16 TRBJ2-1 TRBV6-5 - CASSYLGLGDPNEQFF TGTGCCAGCAGTTACTTGGGCCTGGGCGACCCCAATGAGCAGTTCTTC
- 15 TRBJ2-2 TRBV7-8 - CASTLGGGYTGELFF TGTGCCAGCACCTTAGGGGGGGGATACACCGGGGAGCTGTTTTTT
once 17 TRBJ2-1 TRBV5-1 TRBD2 CASSGLGLAGGYNEQFF TGCGCCAGCAGCGGATTGGGGCTAGCGGGAGGTTACAATGAGCAGTTCTTC
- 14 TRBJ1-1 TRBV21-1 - CASSKYRGHTEAFF TGTGCCAGCAGCAAGTACAGGGGCCACACTGAAGCTTTCTTT
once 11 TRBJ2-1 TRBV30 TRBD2 CAWELAGGPFF TGTGCCTGGGAGCTAGCGGGAGGGCCGTTCTTC